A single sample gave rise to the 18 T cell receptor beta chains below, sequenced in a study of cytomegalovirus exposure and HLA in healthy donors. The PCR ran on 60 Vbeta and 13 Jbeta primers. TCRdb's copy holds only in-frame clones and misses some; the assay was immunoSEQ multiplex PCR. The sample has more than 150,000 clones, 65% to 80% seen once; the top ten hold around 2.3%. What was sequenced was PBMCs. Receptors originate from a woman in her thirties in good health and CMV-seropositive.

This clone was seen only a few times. CDR3 residues: CASSFVRVDRGGNGYTF. CDR3 DNA: TGTGCCAGCAGTTTTGTTCGAGTTGACAGGGGAGGGAATGGCTACACCTTC. This rearrangement joins TRBV28 to TRBJ1-2; 8 nucleotides agree with TRBD1. Unmatched junction bases numbered 15, after V lost 3 bases and J lost 6 bases. Germline V gene lookup returns CDR1 MDHEN and CDR2 SYDVKM. The CDR3 length is 17 residues.

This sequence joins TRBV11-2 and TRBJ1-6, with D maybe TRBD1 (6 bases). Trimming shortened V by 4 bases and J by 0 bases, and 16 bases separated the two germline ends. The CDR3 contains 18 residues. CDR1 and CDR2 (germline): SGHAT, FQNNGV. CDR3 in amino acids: CASSSLLGQSSYNSPLHF. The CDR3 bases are TGTGCCAGCAGCTCACTTCTAGGACAGAGCTCCTATAATTCACCCCTCCACTTT.

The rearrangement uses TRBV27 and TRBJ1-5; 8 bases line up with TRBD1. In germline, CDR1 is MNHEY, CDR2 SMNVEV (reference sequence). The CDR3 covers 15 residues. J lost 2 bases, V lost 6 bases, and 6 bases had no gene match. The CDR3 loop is CASSSQGAGNQPQHF. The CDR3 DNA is TGTGCCAGCAGCTCCCAGGGGGCTGGCAATCAGCCCCAGCATTTT.

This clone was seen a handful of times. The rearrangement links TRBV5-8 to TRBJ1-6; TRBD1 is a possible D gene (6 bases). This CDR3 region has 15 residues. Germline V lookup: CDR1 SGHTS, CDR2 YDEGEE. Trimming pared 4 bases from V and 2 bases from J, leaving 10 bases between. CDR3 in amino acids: CASSTRGAYNSPLHF. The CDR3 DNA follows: TGTGCCAGCAGCACCAGGGGCGCCTATAATTCACCCCTCCACTTT. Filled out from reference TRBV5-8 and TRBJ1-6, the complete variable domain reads EAGVTQSPTHLIKTRGQQATLRCSPISGHTSVYWYQQALGLGLQFLLWYDEGEERNRGNFPPRFSGRQFPNYSSELNVNALELEDSALYLCASSTRGAYNSPLHFGNGTRLTVT.

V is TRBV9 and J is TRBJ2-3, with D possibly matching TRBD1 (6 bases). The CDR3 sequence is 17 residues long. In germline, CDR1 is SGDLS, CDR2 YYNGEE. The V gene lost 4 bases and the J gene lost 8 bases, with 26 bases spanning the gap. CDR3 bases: TGTGCCAGCAGCCCAACCCTAACAAGGGGGAGAATAGGTACGCAGTATTTT. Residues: CASSPTLTRGRIGTQYF.

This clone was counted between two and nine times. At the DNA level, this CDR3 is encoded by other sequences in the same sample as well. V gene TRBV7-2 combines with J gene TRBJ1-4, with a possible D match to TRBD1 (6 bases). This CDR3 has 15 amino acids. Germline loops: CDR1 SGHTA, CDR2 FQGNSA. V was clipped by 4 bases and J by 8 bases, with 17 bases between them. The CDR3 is CASSSAAGGREKLFF. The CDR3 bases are TGTGCCAGCAGCTCCGCCGCGGGGGGCAGGGAAAAACTGTTTTTT. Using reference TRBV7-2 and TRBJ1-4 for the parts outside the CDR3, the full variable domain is GAGVSQSPSNKVTEKGKDVELRCDPISGHTALYWYRQSLGQGLEFLIYFQGNSAPDKSGLPSDRFSAERTGGSVSTLTIQRTQQEDSAVYLCASSSAAGGREKLFFGSGTQLSVL.

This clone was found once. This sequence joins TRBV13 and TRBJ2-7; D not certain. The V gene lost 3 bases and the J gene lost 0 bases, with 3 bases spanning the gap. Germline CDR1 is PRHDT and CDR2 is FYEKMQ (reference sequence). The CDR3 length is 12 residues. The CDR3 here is CASSLSSYEQYF. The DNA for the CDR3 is TGTGCCAGCAGCTTGAGCTCCTACGAGCAGTACTTC.

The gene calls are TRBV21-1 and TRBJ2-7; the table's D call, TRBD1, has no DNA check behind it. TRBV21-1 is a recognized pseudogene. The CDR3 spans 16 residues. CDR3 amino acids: CASSPFNRDSRHEQYF. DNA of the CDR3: TGTGCCAGCAGCCCTTTCAACCGGGACAGTCGACACGAGCAGTACTTC.

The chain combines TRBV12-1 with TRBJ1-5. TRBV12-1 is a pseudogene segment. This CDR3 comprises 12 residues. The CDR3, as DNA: TGTGCCAGCACCTGGGGGGGGCAGCCCCAGCATTTT. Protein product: CASTWGGQPQHF.

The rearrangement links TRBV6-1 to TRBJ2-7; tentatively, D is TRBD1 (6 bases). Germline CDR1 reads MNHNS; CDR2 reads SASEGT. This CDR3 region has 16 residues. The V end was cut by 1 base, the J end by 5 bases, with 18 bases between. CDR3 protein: CASSEGLTYRVHEQYF. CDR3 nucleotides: TGTGCCAGCAGTGAAGGCCTCACGTACAGGGTGCACGAGCAGTACTTC.

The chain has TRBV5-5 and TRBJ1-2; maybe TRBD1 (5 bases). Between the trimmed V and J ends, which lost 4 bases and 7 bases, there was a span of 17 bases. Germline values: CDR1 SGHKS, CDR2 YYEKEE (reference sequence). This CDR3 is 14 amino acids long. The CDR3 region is CASSPSGETSGYTF. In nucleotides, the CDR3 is TGTGCCAGCAGCCCCTCGGGGGAGACGAGTGGCTACACCTTC. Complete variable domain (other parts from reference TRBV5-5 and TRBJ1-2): DAGVTQSPTHLIKTRGQQVTLRCSPISGHKSVSWYQQVLGQGPQFIFQYYEKEERGRGNFPDRFSARQFPNYSSELNVNALLLGDSALYLCASSPSGETSGYTFGSGTRLTVV.

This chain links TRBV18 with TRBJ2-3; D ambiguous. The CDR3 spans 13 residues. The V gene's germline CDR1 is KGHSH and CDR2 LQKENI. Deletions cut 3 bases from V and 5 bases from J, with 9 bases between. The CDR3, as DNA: TGTGCCAGCTCACCTACTTTGAGAGATACGCAGTATTTT. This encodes CASSPTLRDTQYF.

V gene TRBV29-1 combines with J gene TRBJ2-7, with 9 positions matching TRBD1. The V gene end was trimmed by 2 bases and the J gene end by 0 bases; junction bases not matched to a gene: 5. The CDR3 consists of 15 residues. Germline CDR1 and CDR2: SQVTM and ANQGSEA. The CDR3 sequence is CSVELGTGSSYEQYF. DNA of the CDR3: TGCAGCGTTGAATTAGGGACAGGGAGCTCCTACGAGCAGTACTTC.

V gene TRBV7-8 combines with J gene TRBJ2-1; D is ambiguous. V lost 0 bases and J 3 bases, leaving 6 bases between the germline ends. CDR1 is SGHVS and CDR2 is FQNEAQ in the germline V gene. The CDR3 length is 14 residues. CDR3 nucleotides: TGTGCCAGCAGCTTAGCTACGGGCTACAATGAGCAGTTCTTC. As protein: CASSLATGYNEQFF.

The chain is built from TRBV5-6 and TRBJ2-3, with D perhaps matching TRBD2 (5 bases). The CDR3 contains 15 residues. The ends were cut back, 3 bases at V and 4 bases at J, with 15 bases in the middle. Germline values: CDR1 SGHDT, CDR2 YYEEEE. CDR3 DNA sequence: TGTGCCAGCAGCTCAGGAGGAAGAAGGGCAGATACGCAGTATTTT. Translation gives CASSSGGRRADTQYF.

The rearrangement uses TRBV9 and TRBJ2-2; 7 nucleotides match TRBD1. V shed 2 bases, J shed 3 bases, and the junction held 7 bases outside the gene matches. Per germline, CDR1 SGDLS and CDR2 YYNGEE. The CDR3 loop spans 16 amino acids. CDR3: CASSVDPQGDTGELFF. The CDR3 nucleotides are TGTGCCAGCAGCGTCGATCCGCAGGGGGACACCGGGGAGCTGTTTTTT.

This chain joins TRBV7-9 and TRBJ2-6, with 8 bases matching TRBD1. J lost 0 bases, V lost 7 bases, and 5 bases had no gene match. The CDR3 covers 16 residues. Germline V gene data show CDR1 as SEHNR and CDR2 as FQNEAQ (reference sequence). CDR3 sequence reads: CASMDRAASGANVLTF. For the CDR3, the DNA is TGTGCCAGCATGGACAGGGCTGCCTCTGGGGCCAACGTCCTGACTTTC.

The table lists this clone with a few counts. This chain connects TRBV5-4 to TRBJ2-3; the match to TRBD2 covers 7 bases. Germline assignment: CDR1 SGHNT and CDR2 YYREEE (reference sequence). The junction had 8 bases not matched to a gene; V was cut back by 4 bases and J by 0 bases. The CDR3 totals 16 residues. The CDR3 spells CASSRLAGVSTDTQYF. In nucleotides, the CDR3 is TGTGCCAGCAGCCGGCTGGCGGGGGTTAGCACAGATACGCAGTATTTT.